Reported below is one T cell receptor beta chain. This clonotype has at least ten counts. Its antigen specificity is not known. One base away there is no much larger clone; base qualities are not given. Taken with the paper, the label for treatment or condition translates to: live attenuated yellow fever vaccine strain. Two biological replicates of bulk PBMCs were collected at each blood-draw timepoint. PBMCs were isolated from peripheral blood using a standard Ficoll-Paque protocol. RNA was extracted with TriZol from bulk PBMCs, CD4 and CD8 fractions, and dextramer-positive and dextramer-negative fractions. V is trimmed back by 2 bases and J by 7 bases, and the junction contains 3 bases that no gene match accounts for. The CDR3 runs 14 amino acids, cysteine and phenylalanine included. The kept DNA is CDR3 alone, 42 bases in frame from the first base. The germline V gene supplies CDR1 SGHRS and CDR2 YFSETQ.

The data originate from a study of T cells after yellow fever vaccination (dated by TCRdb to between 2018 and 2021). Broadly, across the study: Libraries from fractions with low cell numbers were prepared with the SMART-Seq v4 Ultra Low Input RNA kit. To follow T-cell clones before and after primary and booster YFV17D yellow fever vaccination, bulk TCR alpha and beta repertoires were sequenced over time. Blood samples were taken at several timepoints before and after primary and secondary immunization, and bulk PBMC replicates and cell subsets were isolated. Two healthy male donors, one aged 18 to 30 and one aged 30 to 40 years, were included in the cohort.

TCR cDNA was synthesized by 5'RACE template switching, through which a universal primer site and unique molecular identifiers were introduced. cDNA synthesis was primed from both the TCR alpha and TCR beta constant segments. Library amplification used two PCR steps, and the second PCR step added sample barcodes and sequencing adapters. Sequencing of the libraries was done on either Illumina HiSeq 2500 (2x100 bp) or NovaSeq (2x150 bp). Regarding the original processing steps: MIGEC was used to demultiplex reads and collapse the reads into UMI consensus sequences, and MiXCR was used for V(D)J alignment. Using edgeR on replicate PBMC samples, clonotypes were called vaccine-responding if FDR was below 0.01 and the log2 fold change was above 5 up to day 15. CD4 or CD8 identity was assigned to each bulk clonotype according to whether the clonotype was present at higher abundance in the sequenced CD4 repertoire or the sequenced CD8 repertoire. TCRdb reran the public reads through fastp at Q25 and MiXCR, keeping productive beta chains. Records with the same CDR3 protein are collapsed into one entry carrying the most frequent genes and DNA. Here the V and J calls rest on TCRdb's processing, not on the authors' analysis. This sample gives some 350,000 distinct CDR3 sequences in total; roughly 6.1% of them show up just once. Of the sample, roughly 15% is held by the ten largest clones.

Broad study findings and their caveats: The secondary T-cell response was found to be weaker but faster than the primary response, with a peak reached on day 5 rather than on day 15. A small share of clonotypes occurred in both CD4 and CD8 compartments, likely arising from convergent recombination. FACS-sorted repertoires could contain abundant contaminating clonotypes from the bulk population, so computational filtering was required. Most clones expanded after primary vaccination were re-detected after the booster (about 95% of CD4 and approximately 85% of CD8), suggesting broad memory maintenance. The study included only a couple of donors, which limits how far the findings can be generalized.

This clonotype was sampled from a man aged 25 to 40 who received the YFV17D yellow fever vaccine. The chain couples TRBV5-1 to TRBJ2-1, with 10 bases matching TRBD2. The sample in question was PBMCs, obtained 5 days after the yellow fever booster vaccination. The DNA is TGCGCCAGCAGCTTAGCGGGGGGGAGGAATGAGCAGTTCTTC. Its amino acids are CASSLAGGRNEQFF. The reference TRBV5-1 and TRBJ2-1 proteins fill in what lies around the CDR3, so the full variable domain reads KAGVTQTPRYLIKTRGQQVTLSCSPISGHRSVSWYQQTPGQGLQFLFEYFSETQRNKGNFPGRFSGRQFSNSRSEMNVSTLELGDSALYLCASSLAGGRNEQFFGPGTRLTVL.